This T cell receptor beta chain derives from a study of response to subunit inactivated influenza vaccine. Whole-study results and caveats: Authors suggested that a seasonal influenza vaccination recruits few new T cells each time.

Germline assignment: CDR1 MDHEN and CDR2 SYDVKM. There are 15 residues in the CDR3. The J segment lost 4 bases and the V segment lost 2 bases, leaving 5 bases of the junction unmatched. From the RT-PCR reads, TCRdb called clonotypes with MiXCR, one entry per CDR3 protein. The sample consists of a few hundred thousand distinct CDR3 sequences, roughly 20% of them appearing once. This clonotype appeared a few times. Antigen unknown. This specimen was PBMCs from blood, taken about 20 months after vaccination. The rearrangement uses TRBV28 and TRBJ1-2; 9 bases match TRBD1. The TCR comes from a man between 50 and 70 years old who received an inactivated influenza vaccine. The chain's CDR3 is CASSLAPGQGYGYTF. The CDR3 nucleotides are TGTGCCAGCAGTTTAGCCCCGGGACAGGGCTATGGCTACACCTTC.